The 16 T cell receptor beta chains below were found in one sample sequenced in a study of T cells in Graves' hyperthyroidism and ophthalmopathy. RNA transcripts were the template for amplifying TCR beta CDR3 regions. HTBI primers drove first-round RT-PCR of the TCR CDR3. TCRdb independently ran MiXCR on the multiplex PCR reads; one entry per CDR3 protein. The table lists about 210,000 distinct CDR3 sequences, over 15% of them singletons. Sequencing was carried out using blood. The receptor source for this set is a middle-aged man with Graves' hyperthyroidism.

This chain connects TRBV5-1 to TRBJ1-1; D remains ambiguous. The CDR3 spans 14 residues. Per the germline V gene, CDR1 is SGHRS and CDR2 is YFSETQ. Between the trimmed V and J ends, which lost 4 bases and 4 bases, there was a span of 14 bases. Written as DNA, the CDR3 is TGCGCCAGCAGCCCCCGATACGGGAGCACTGAAGCTTTCTTT. Protein: CASSPRYGSTEAFF.

The sample holds many counts of this clonotype. The genes are TRBV11-1 and TRBJ2-5; the match to TRBD1 covers 8 bases. Trimming cost V 4 bases and J 5 bases; bases outside gene matches: 12. Germline V gives CDR1 SGHAT, CDR2 FQDESV (reference sequence). The CDR3 is 16 residues long. CDR3 protein: CASSSWTGNMDETQYF. The CDR3 DNA sequence: TGTGCCAGCAGCTCTTGGACAGGGAACATGGACGAGACCCAGTACTTC. The variable domain in full, with the rest retrieved from reference TRBV11-1 and TRBJ2-5, is EAEVAQSPRYKITEKSQAVAFWCDPISGHATLYWYRQILGQGPELLVQFQDESVVDDSQLPKDRFSAERLKGVDSTLKIQPAELGDSAMYLCASSSWTGNMDETQYFGPGTRLLVL.

This clonotype was seen only a few times. The chain uses TRBV9 and TRBJ2-5; a weak D match, TRBD2 (6 bases). The CDR3 loop spans 15 amino acids. V lost 0 bases, J lost 1 base, and 10 bases lay in between. The germline CDR1 and CDR2 sequences are SGDLS and YYNGEE. CDR3 residues: CASSVGATSQETQYF. The CDR3 nucleotides are TGTGCCAGCAGCGTAGGAGCGACTAGCCAAGAGACCCAGTACTTC.

This clonotype occurred a few times. The chain couples TRBV28 to TRBJ2-4; unclear D gene. The CDR3 totals 19 residues. Trimming stripped 1 base from V and 0 bases from J, with 19 bases between. The V gene's germline CDR1 is MDHEN and CDR2 SYDVKM. The CDR3, as DNA: TGTGCCAGCAGTTTATCCTACCTACGACGCAGACTAGCCAAAAACATTCAGTACTTC. Its translation is CASSLSYLRRRLAKNIQYF.

This clonotype was recorded many times. This chain connects TRBV20-1 to TRBJ2-3; tentative D call: TRBD1 (5 bases). Trimming stripped 6 bases from V and 0 bases from J, with 16 bases between. Germline CDR1 and CDR2: DFQATT and SNEGSKA (reference sequence). There are 15 residues in the CDR3. CDR3 nucleotides: TGCAGTGCGCGGAAACAGGAGACTAGCACAGATACGCAGTATTTT. The encoded protein is CSARKQETSTDTQYF.

This clonotype appeared many times. No conserved phenylalanine or tryptophan is present at the end of the CDR3, so a read error is the likely explanation. The chain is built from TRBV28 and TRBJ2-3, with D perhaps matching TRBD1 (5 bases). Germline CDR1 and CDR2: MDHEN and SYDVKM. This CDR3 has 14 amino acids. The V gene lost 4 bases and the J gene lost 2 bases, with 10 bases spanning the gap. The CDR3: CASSYGANTDTQYL. CDR3 nucleotides: TGTGCCAGCAGTTATGGGGCCAACACAGATACGCAGTATCTT.

This clonotype has ten or more counts. The J gene is TRBJ2-1, the V gene TRBV5-1; D unresolved. V lost 0 bases and J 0 bases, leaving 7 bases between the germline ends. Germline V gene data show CDR1 as SGHRS and CDR2 as YFSETQ. The CDR3 runs to 15 residues. As DNA, the CDR3 is TGCGCCAGCAGCTTGGCGAGCAGCTCCTACAATGAGCAGTTCTTC. Translation: CASSLASSSYNEQFF.

This clonotype was counted between two and nine times. The V and J genes are TRBV12-3 or TRBV12-4 and TRBJ1-2, with TRBD1 as a possible D gene (5 bases). The CDR3 totals 14 residues. V lost 7 bases and J 1 base, leaving 13 bases between the germline ends. Written as DNA, the CDR3 is TGTGCCAGCAACCGGGGACGGCATAACTATGGCTACACCTTC. Residues: CASNRGRHNYGYTF.

Ten or more counts support this clonotype. This chain uses TRBV3-1 with TRBJ2-3; 7 nucleotides agree with TRBD1. V dropped 0 bases and J dropped 2; count of bases not matched to a gene: 5. This CDR3 is 16 amino acids long. Germline V gene sequence: CDR1 LGHDT, CDR2 YNNKEL (reference sequence). CDR3 nucleotides: TGTGCCAGCAGCCAAGATGGGACAGCCCTCACAGATACGCAGTATTTT. It specifies CASSQDGTALTDTQYF.

This clonotype came up many times. CDR3 amino acids: CASSYPGGGADEQYF. In nucleotides, the CDR3 is TGTGCCAGCAGTTACCCCGGAGGGGGGGCTGATGAGCAGTACTTC. The chain combines TRBV28 with TRBJ2-7; TRBD2 might be the D (7 bases). The CDR3 extends over 15 amino acids. CDR1 MDHEN and CDR2 SYDVKM come from the germline V gene. The germline V and J ends were trimmed by 4 bases and 7 bases, with 20 bases remaining between them.

This chain connects TRBV7-2 to TRBJ2-1, with 13 bases matching TRBD2. The CDR3 is made up of 15 amino acids. J gave up 9 bases and V 4 bases, and 6 bases lay outside the gene matches. Germline V lookup: CDR1 SGHTA, CDR2 FQGNSA. The CDR3 reads CASSYWTSGRSEQFF. The DNA for the CDR3 is TGTGCCAGCAGCTATTGGACTAGCGGGAGAAGTGAGCAGTTCTTC.

With regard to this clonotype: One base away lies a much larger clone, so this may be a sequencing read error. CDR3 bases: TGTGCCACCAGCAGAGATGGACAGAATAGCAATCAGCCCCAGCATTTT. Protein: CATSRDGQNSNQPQHF. The chain has TRBV15 and TRBJ1-5; D is possibly TRBD1 (6 bases). Germline CDR1 LNHNV, CDR2 YYDKDF (reference sequence). Trimming shortened V by 0 bases and J by 0 bases, and 9 bases separated the two germline ends. CDR3 length: 16 residues.

V is TRBV20-1 and J is TRBJ2-3; D possibly corresponds to TRBD1 (5 bases). Trimming pared 1 base from V and 4 bases from J, leaving 12 bases between. Germline V CDR1 and CDR2: DFQATT, SNEGSKA (reference sequence). The CDR3 consists of 14 residues. CDR3 residues: CSARVAGISDTQYF. CDR3 coding DNA: TGCAGTGCTAGAGTTGCAGGGATTTCAGATACGCAGTATTTT.

The V gene is TRBV11-2, the J gene TRBJ2-1, with 11 nucleotides matching TRBD1. This CDR3 is 16 amino acids long. The germline gives CDR1 SGHAT, CDR2 FQNNGV. Unmatched junction bases numbered 9, after V lost 3 bases and J lost 8 bases. CDR3 nucleotide sequence: TGTGCCAGCAGCTTGACACCGGGACAGGGGGTGCATGAGCAGTTCTTC. Amino acids: CASSLTPGQGVHEQFF.

The V gene is TRBV28, the J gene TRBJ2-1; tentatively, D is TRBD1 or TRBD2 (9 bases each). This CDR3 is built from 19 residues. The V end was cut by 4 bases, the J end by 9 bases, with 31 bases between. Germline lookup yields CDR1 MDHEN and CDR2 SYDVKM. This CDR3 reads CASSWDREPTASGKVEQFF. CDR3 bases: TGTGCCAGCAGTTGGGACAGGGAGCCTACGGCTAGCGGGAAGGTTGAGCAGTTCTTC.

This chain links TRBV12-3 or TRBV12-4 with TRBJ1-5; D possibly corresponds to TRBD1 (5 bases). The CDR3 is 14 residues long. V lost 10 bases and J 0 bases, leaving 13 bases between the germline ends. The CDR3 loop reads CANTRDYSNQPQHF. The CDR3 DNA reads as TGTGCCAACACCAGGGATTATAGCAATCAGCCCCAGCATTTT.